There are a few counts of the clone carrying this T cell receptor beta chain. This record comes from a study of blood T cell repertoires in COVID-19. Original processing methods: Quantification of nucleated cells was approximated via reference gene primer amplification. Produced via immunoSEQ multiplex PCR; TCRdb's table is partial and in-frame only. The D gene and trimming were derived from the DNA, and the V and J assignments and clone size from that table. There are approximately 150,000 clones in the sample; about 91% occur only once, and roughly 1.5% lies in the top ten. The CDR3 consists of 15 residues. Looked up from germline, CDR1 is MNHNY and CDR2 is SVGAGI (reference sequence). V dropped 1 base and J dropped 3; count of bases not matched to a gene: 3.

The chain joins TRBV6-6 to TRBJ1-3; 7 bases map to TRBD1. The receptor comes from a woman aged 45 to 65 with acute or convalescent COVID-19. What was sequenced was peripheral blood. The CDR3 loop reads CASSYWWDSGNTIYF. The CDR3 DNA is TGTGCCAGCAGTTACTGGTGGGACAGTGGAAACACCATATATTTT.